These T cell receptor beta chains were read from a single sample in a study of metastatic and nonmetastatic thyroid tumors. TCRdb reassembled clones from the PCR reads with MiXCR. The sample carries tens of thousands of clones, 10% to 15% recorded once. The sample comprised blood. The receptors stem from a male donor with papillary thyroid cancer or a benign thyroid nodule (not recorded which). Some clones in this sample may be carry-over from other donors' samples. Each CDR3 is given with its conserved first and last residue. The D gene is left open where the match is weak. A clone size is listed for some rows: how often the clone was seen (once, few, many), or a class if it is expanded.

TGCGCCAGCAGCCTAGACATAAACCGGGTGAACACTGAAGCTTTCTTT	CASSLDINRVNTEAFF	many	-	TRBV5-1	TRBJ1-1
TGTGCCAGCAGTTACGGGGATTTTGCGGACACTGAAGCTTTCTTT	CASSYGDFADTEAFF	few	-	TRBV6-5	TRBJ1-1
TGTGCCAGCAGTTCCCCCGGGCGAAATGAAAAACTGTTTTTT	CASSSPGRNEKLFF	many	-	TRBV28	TRBJ1-4
TGTGCCAGCAGTGAATTGCGGGGGGGTTTCAATGAGCAGTTCTTC	CASSELRGGFNEQFF	few	TRBD2	TRBV6-1	TRBJ2-1
TGCAGCGTGGCCGGGACAGGCCAAGAGACCCAGTACTTC	CSVAGTGQETQYF	few	TRBD1	TRBV29-1	TRBJ2-5
TGTGCCAGCAGCTTAGTAGGAGCCGTCCTCTATAGCACAGATACGCAGTATTTT	CASSLVGAVLYSTDTQYF	few	-	TRBV7-6	TRBJ2-3
TGCGCCAGCAGCCCGACTAGCGGGAGGGACACAGATACGCAGTATTTT	CASSPTSGRDTDTQYF	many	TRBD2	TRBV4-1	TRBJ2-3
TGTGCCAGCAGCGATCTGGGGGGGTATGGCTACACCTTC	CASSDLGGYGYTF	many	-	TRBV3-1	TRBJ1-2
TGTGCCAGCAGTGAAGTCATAGGAGGGGAGCTGTTTTTT	CASSEVIGGELFF	-	-	TRBV6-1	TRBJ2-2
TGTGCCACCAGTGATTTCAGTTTCGCAGATACGCAGTATTTT	CATSDFSFADTQYF	medium-sized	-	TRBV24-1	TRBJ2-3
TGTGCCAGCGTGAGTGCGACAGGGGGGCATGAGCAGTTCTTC	CASVSATGGHEQFF	medium-sized	TRBD1	TRBV6-1	TRBJ2-1
TGTGCCAGTAGCCCAAGACCGGGACAGGGGACTTACGAGCAGTACTTC	CASSPRPGQGTYEQYF	many	TRBD1	TRBV19	TRBJ2-7
TGCAGTGCTAGGGCCACGGGGTCGGGGGACAATGAGCAGTTCTTC	CSARATGSGDNEQFF	many	-	TRBV20-1	TRBJ2-1
TGTGCCACCTCGATCCGGGCTAAACCGAACACCGGGGAGCTGTTTTTT	CATSIRAKPNTGELFF	-	-	TRBV19	TRBJ2-2
TGTGCCAGCAGCCCGCCGACAGGGCAGAACACTGAAGCTTTCTTT	CASSPPTGQNTEAFF	many	TRBD1	TRBV7-8	TRBJ1-1
TGTGCCAGCTCACCAGTCGTCGATCCTGGGGCCAACGTCCTGACTTTC	CASSPVVDPGANVLTF	many	-	TRBV18	TRBJ2-6
TGCGCCAGCAGCTTGGATTCCTCGATTGAAAGGGGAGCTTTCTTT	CASSLDSSIERGAFF	many	-	TRBV5-1	TRBJ1-1
TGTGCCAGCAGCCCGGGGGGACAGAACTATGGCTACACCTTC	CASSPGGQNYGYTF	many	TRBD1	TRBV7-2	TRBJ1-2
TGTGCCAGCAGCCAAAACGGTCGTGGAGAGCAGTTCTTC	CASSQNGRGEQFF	many	-	TRBV7-2	TRBJ2-1
TGTGCCAGCAGCTTAAGAGGATTTGATTCACCCCTCCACTTT	CASSLRGFDSPLHF	-	-	TRBV11-3	TRBJ1-6
TGTGCCAGCAGTGAAGTGGGAGATTTAGGCACCTACGAGCAGTACTTC	CASSEVGDLGTYEQYF	many	-	TRBV6-1	TRBJ2-7
TGTGCCAGCAGTTTGCCAGAAACCACCGGGGAGCTGTTTTTT	CASSLPETTGELFF	many	-	TRBV5-4	TRBJ2-2
TGTGCCAGCAGCCAACCCGGGACTGGAGACAATGAGCAGTTCTTC	CASSQPGTGDNEQFF	many	-	TRBV4-2	TRBJ2-1
TGCAGTGCTAGAGTGGCAGGAACTAACTATGGCTACACCTTC	CSARVAGTNYGYTF	many	-	TRBV20-1	TRBJ1-2
TGTGCCACCGAGGACCCAAATCAGCCCCAGCATTTT	CATEDPNQPQHF	few	-	TRBV6-1	TRBJ1-5
TGCGCCAGCAGCGTGGACGTGACCTACGAGCAGTACTTC	CASSVDVTYEQYF	many	-	TRBV5-1	TRBJ2-7
TGTGCCCTCACGGGTTTGAGAGACACTGAAGCTTTCTTT	CALTGLRDTEAFF	-	-	TRBV24-1	TRBJ1-1
TGTGCCAGCAGCCAAGAGGGGACTAGCGGTGCTTACGAGCAGTACTTC	CASSQEGTSGAYEQYF	many	TRBD2	TRBV4-2	TRBJ2-7
TGTGCCAGCAGCCAAGATCCCTACGAGCAGTACTTC	CASSQDPYEQYF	many	-	TRBV4-2	TRBJ2-7
TGTGCCACCAGTGATTTGGCGGGGACAGATACGCAGTATTTT	CATSDLAGTDTQYF	medium-sized	-	TRBV24-1	TRBJ2-3
TGTGCCACCGAGGGAGGGGGGGGGAACACTGAAGCTTTCTTT	CATEGGGGNTEAFF	many	-	TRBV24-1	TRBJ1-1
TGTGCCAGTAGTATTGGCAGGGTCAATCAGCCCCAGCATTTT	CASSIGRVNQPQHF	-	-	TRBV19	TRBJ1-5
TGTGCCAGCAGCCCGACAGGGGTGGACTATGGCTACACCTTC	CASSPTGVDYGYTF	few	TRBD1	TRBV28	TRBJ1-2
TGTGCTAGTGGTTTGGCGGCAGGGAGTACTTCCGAGCAGTACTTC	CASGLAAGSTSEQYF	-	-	TRBV12-5	TRBJ2-7
TGTGCCAGCAGTTTTGAGGGGGCCAATGGCTACACCTTC	CASSFEGANGYTF	few	TRBD1	TRBV12-3/TRBV12-4	TRBJ1-2
TGTGCCAGCAGTGAAGCAGATCAAAGGTTCCGCTACGAGCAGTACTTC	CASSEADQRFRYEQYF	many	-	TRBV2	TRBJ2-7
TGTGCCAGTAGGGGTACTAGCGGGAGAAATTACGAGCAGTACTTC	CASRGTSGRNYEQYF	-	TRBD2	TRBV6-1	TRBJ2-7
TGTGCCAGCAGCTTAAACAGGGCACCAGCCCCCTATGGCTACACCTTC	CASSLNRAPAPYGYTF	many	-	TRBV11-1	TRBJ1-2
TGTGCCACCAGTGCCCCATCGCGGGGAGGTCGAAGCTCACCCCTCCACTTT	CATSAPSRGGRSSPLHF	many	-	TRBV24-1	TRBJ1-6
TGTGCCAGCAGTGAAGAGGAGACCCAGTACTTC	CASSEEETQYF	-	-	TRBV2	TRBJ2-5
TGTGCCACCAGCAGAGATGACGACGGCCAGCCCCAGCATTTT	CATSRDDDGQPQHF	many	-	TRBV15	TRBJ1-5
TGTGCCAGCAGCTTCAGAGAGGCCTATGGCTACACCTTC	CASSFREAYGYTF	-	-	TRBV11-2	TRBJ1-2
TGTGCCAGCAGTAACGAGCAGTACTTC	CASSNEQYF	few	-	TRBV12-3/TRBV12-4	TRBJ2-7
TGTGCCAGCAGTAACCGAGGGTCCAATGTATACGAGCAGTACTTC	CASSNRGSNVYEQYF	medium-sized	-	TRBV28	TRBJ2-7
TGTGCCATCAGAGACGGGACAGGGGGGAATTCACCCCTCCACTTT	CAIRDGTGGNSPLHF	medium-sized	TRBD1	TRBV2	TRBJ1-6
TGTGCCAGCAGTCGGGACAGGGGAAGGATCTCTGGAAACACCATATATTTT	CASSRDRGRISGNTIYF	many	TRBD1	TRBV5-6	TRBJ1-3
TGTGCCAGCAGCCGGGACAGATATAATTCACCCCTCCACTTT	CASSRDRYNSPLHF	many	TRBD1	TRBV5-6	TRBJ1-6